This is a list of T cell receptor beta chains from one sample in a study of shared clonotypes between healthy human individuals. Using immunoSEQ multiplex PCR, the repertoire was profiled, and TCRdb retains in-frame clones only, with some absent. The repertoire consists of hundreds of thousands of clones, with more than 95% occurring once and the leading ten covering 0.057%. The sequenced sample consisted of naive CD4+ T cells sorted from blood. These receptors all come from a woman aged 25 to 39 in good health. CDR3s include the opening cysteine and the closing phenylalanine or tryptophan. The order of the fields is CDR3 DNA, CDR3 protein, clone size, V gene, D gene, J gene. D genes are given only for firm matches. Size is omitted from some rows. Given values are once, few, many or a class for expanded clones.

TGTGCCAGCAGTGATGAAGCGGGATTCTACAATGAGCAGTTCTTC | CASSDEAGFYNEQFF | NA | TRBV6-4 | TRBD2 | TRBJ2-1
TGTGCCAGCAGCCTAGGGGGTGTCTATGGCTACACCTTC | CASSLGGVYGYTF | once | TRBV9 | NA | TRBJ1-2
TGCGCCCGGGCCCAGACCTACGAGCAGTACTTC | CARAQTYEQYF | NA | TRBV5-1 | NA | TRBJ2-7
TGTGCCAGCAGCTCGACTAGCGGAGCCTACGAGCAGTACTTC | CASSSTSGAYEQYF | NA | TRBV7-6 | TRBD2 | TRBJ2-7
TGTGCCAGTAGCCCGCAGGGCAATCAGCCCCAGCATTTT | CASSPQGNQPQHF | NA | TRBV19 | NA | TRBJ1-5
TGTGCCAGCAGTTATGAGGGCCTGGGGACTGAAGCTTTCTTT | CASSYEGLGTEAFF | NA | TRBV6-6 | NA | TRBJ1-1
TGTGCCAGCAGCGCACGGAGAGGACAGCCTAATGAAAAACTGTTTTTT | CASSARRGQPNEKLFF | NA | TRBV2 | NA | TRBJ1-4
TGTGCCAGCAGTGTATCAGGGTCCTATGGCTACACCTTC | CASSVSGSYGYTF | once | TRBV25-1 | NA | TRBJ1-2
TGTGCCTGGAGCGTGGACGGGAGCACAGATACGCAGTATTTT | CAWSVDGSTDTQYF | NA | TRBV30 | NA | TRBJ2-3
TGCGCCAGCAGCTTGGGGGACAGGGAAACAGATACGCAGTATTTT | CASSLGDRETDTQYF | NA | TRBV5-1 | TRBD1 | TRBJ2-3
TGTGCCCACCGGCAGGGATCCTACAATGAGCAGTTCTTC | CAHRQGSYNEQFF | once | TRBV10-3 | NA | TRBJ2-1
TGCGCCAGCCGCTCTACCTTCGACTACGAGCAGTACTTC | CASRSTFDYEQYF | NA | TRBV23-1 | NA | TRBJ2-7
TGCGCCAGCAGCCCCGGAGGACTAGCGGGCATCTACGAGCAGTACTTC | CASSPGGLAGIYEQYF | NA | TRBV5-1 | TRBD2 | TRBJ2-7
TGTGCCAGCAGCTCGGGGGGGACAGGGAGTAATACGCAGTATTTT | CASSSGGTGSNTQYF | NA | TRBV5-4 | NA | TRBJ2-3
TGTGCCAGCAGTGCCTTTGGGACAGGGGATCAGCCCCAGCATTTT | CASSAFGTGDQPQHF | NA | TRBV27 | TRBD1 | TRBJ1-5
TGTGCCAGCAGAGGGATCCCGGAGGGAGTTCGCAATGAGCAGTTCTTC | CASRGIPEGVRNEQFF | NA | TRBV28 | NA | TRBJ2-1
TGCGCCAGCAGCTCCAGGACTAGCGGGAGGGCCAACGATGAGCAGTTCTTC | CASSSRTSGRANDEQFF | NA | TRBV5-1 | TRBD2 | TRBJ2-1
TGTGCCAGCAGTTACAGGGGGGGGACCCCCGGGGAGCTGTTTTTT | CASSYRGGTPGELFF | NA | TRBV6-5 | NA | TRBJ2-2
TGCGCCAGTACCATGGGAGGGCCCGGCACTGAAGCTTTCTTT | CASTMGGPGTEAFF | NA | TRBV5-1 | NA | TRBJ1-1
TGTGCCAGCAGCTTGGCCAGGGAAAGGAACACCGGGGAGCTGTTTTTT | CASSLARERNTGELFF | NA | TRBV5-4 | NA | TRBJ2-2
TGTGCCAGCAGCTTAAGGGGAAACATTCAGTACTTC | CASSLRGNIQYF | NA | TRBV5-8 | NA | TRBJ2-4
TGTGCCAGCAGCTTGGACATAAGCTCTGGAAACACCATATATTTT | CASSLDISSGNTIYF | NA | TRBV5-4 | NA | TRBJ1-3
TGTGCCAGTAGTACGGGACCGTCAGACCTAAAGGGCAATCAGCCCCAGCATTTT | CASSTGPSDLKGNQPQHF | NA | TRBV19 | NA | TRBJ1-5
TGTGCCAGCAGTCTCCGACTTGTCAGCTCCTACAATGAGCAGTTCTTC | CASSLRLVSSYNEQFF | NA | TRBV27 | NA | TRBJ2-1
TGTGCCAGCAGCTATCTACTCTACGAGCAGTACTTC | CASSYLLYEQYF | few | TRBV7-9 | NA | TRBJ2-7
TGTGCCAGCAGTTTGGGTCGGGAGCACTCCTACGAGCAGTACTTC | CASSLGREHSYEQYF | once | TRBV27 | NA | TRBJ2-7
TGCAGCGTTGACACAGGAGGCGTCGAGCAGTACTTC | CSVDTGGVEQYF | NA | TRBV29-1 | NA | TRBJ2-7
TGCGCCAGCAGAAAAGCGGGAAGCTCCTACAATGAGCAGTTCTTC | CASRKAGSSYNEQFF | NA | TRBV5-1 | TRBD2 | TRBJ2-1
TGTGCCAGCAGCTTAGTGCGTCTAGCGGGAGCCTACGAGCAGTACTTC | CASSLVRLAGAYEQYF | NA | TRBV7-8 | TRBD2 | TRBJ2-7
TGTGCCAGCAGATGGACTAGCGGGAACAATGAGCAGTTCTTC | CASRWTSGNNEQFF | NA | TRBV19 | TRBD2 | TRBJ2-1
TGTGCCAGCAGTGAATTTGGCTCGCGGGCCGACTACGAGCAGTACTTC | CASSEFGSRADYEQYF | NA | TRBV2 | NA | TRBJ2-7
TGTGCCAGTTCCCTTTCACAGGGGAACTATGGCTACACCTTC | CASSLSQGNYGYTF | NA | TRBV6-5 | TRBD1 | TRBJ1-2
TGTGCCTGGAGAGAGGGGATGTACAATGAGCAGTTCTTC | CAWREGMYNEQFF | NA | TRBV30 | NA | TRBJ2-1
TGTGCCAGTAGTATAGGTCAGGGTTCAGGCGGGGAGACCCAGTACTTC | CASSIGQGSGGETQYF | once | TRBV19 | NA | TRBJ2-5
TGTGCCAGCAGCTACACGTCACAGGCCTACGAGCAGTACTTC | CASSYTSQAYEQYF | NA | TRBV7-9 | NA | TRBJ2-7
TGTGCCAGCACCAGGACCGGTGAGCAGTTCTTC | CASTRTGEQFF | NA | TRBV27 | NA | TRBJ2-1
TGTGCCAGCAGCGGACTTTATAGCACAGATACGCAGTATTTT | CASSGLYSTDTQYF | NA | TRBV9 | NA | TRBJ2-3
TGCGCCAGCAGCAAAAAACAGAGCGGAACCGAGCAGTTCTTC | CASSKKQSGTEQFF | NA | TRBV5-1 | NA | TRBJ2-1
TGCAGCGTTGGGCGCGGGGAACGGGCCCAGTACTTC | CSVGRGERAQYF | NA | TRBV29-1 | NA | TRBJ2-5
TGTGCCAGCAGTTACAAGCGGAGCTTAACTAATGAAAAACTGTTTTTT | CASSYKRSLTNEKLFF | NA | TRBV6-6 | NA | TRBJ1-4
TGTGCCAGCAGCGTAGGGACTAGCGGGAGTCAAGATACGCAGTATTTT | CASSVGTSGSQDTQYF | once | TRBV9 | TRBD2 | TRBJ2-3
TGTGCCAGCAGCCGAACGGGGAACTATGGCTACACCTTC | CASSRTGNYGYTF | NA | TRBV25-1 | NA | TRBJ1-2
TGTGCCAGTAGTAACCCCACCCGGTCGGGTACGCAGTATTTT | CASSNPTRSGTQYF | NA | TRBV19 | NA | TRBJ2-3
TGTGCCGCTTCTCAGGGCCTTTATGGCTACACCTTC | CAASQGLYGYTF | NA | TRBV6-6 | NA | TRBJ1-2
TGTGCCAGCGGGCGGGGGTGGTTGGAGACCCAGTACTTC | CASGRGWLETQYF | NA | TRBV6-6 | TRBD2 | TRBJ2-5
TGTGCCAGCAGCTTAGACGGATCCTATGGCTACACCTTC | CASSLDGSYGYTF | NA | TRBV11-2 | NA | TRBJ1-2
TGTGCCAGCAGCTTAGAACAGTCCCAAGAGACCCAGTACTTC | CASSLEQSQETQYF | once | TRBV7-2 | NA | TRBJ2-5
TGTGCCAGCAGCGCGGAACTTATACGTCAGCAGTACTTC | CASSAELIRQQYF | NA | TRBV2 | NA | TRBJ2-7
TGTGCCAGTAGTATACAGGGGGCGTTCTACGAGCAGTACTTC | CASSIQGAFYEQYF | once | TRBV19 | TRBD1 | TRBJ2-7
TGTGCCAGCAGCGTGGGCGGGCGGGAGATCCACGAGCAGTACTTC | CASSVGGREIHEQYF | NA | TRBV9 | TRBD2 | TRBJ2-7
TGTGCCAGCAGTTACCGAGGGACAGGGGGCCATGGCTACACCTTC | CASSYRGTGGHGYTF | NA | TRBV6-6 | TRBD1 | TRBJ1-2
TGTGCCAGCAGCCCGACTAGCGGGACGCGCGAGCAGTACTTC | CASSPTSGTREQYF | NA | TRBV7-9 | TRBD2 | TRBJ2-7
TGTGCCAGTAGTATAAGGGGACAGGGGTCCCCAGATACGCAGTATTTT | CASSIRGQGSPDTQYF | NA | TRBV19 | TRBD1 | TRBJ2-3
TGCGCCAGCAGACCCGACAGCGTGGAGAACACCATATATTTT | CASRPDSVENTIYF | NA | TRBV5-1 | NA | TRBJ1-3
TGTGCCAGCAGTCGCCCGCCCTCCGAGCCGTGGCAGGGTGAGCAGTTCTTC | CASSRPPSEPWQGEQFF | NA | TRBV28 | NA | TRBJ2-1